This T cell receptor beta chain was identified in a study of cytomegalovirus exposure and HLA in healthy donors. The PCR had 60 Vbeta and 13 Jbeta primers. Sequencing used immunoSEQ multiplex PCR; TCRdb keeps in-frame clones, though not all of them. The sample has over 100,000 clones; roughly 83% are singletons. This CDR3 is 16 amino acids long. V shed 4 bases and J shed 2 bases, with 14 bases lying between them. CDR1 is SEHNR and CDR2 is FQNEAQ in the germline V gene (reference sequence). This chain links TRBV7-9 with TRBJ2-2, with a tentative D call TRBD2 (6 bases). The sample consisted of PBMCs. This receptor was obtained from a woman aged 18-29 years in good health and CMV-seropositive. CDR3: CASSSGGTKNTGELFF. The DNA for the CDR3 is TGTGCCAGCAGCTCTGGAGGGACGAAAAACACCGGGGAGCTGTTTTTT.